This TCR beta chain comes out of a study of blood T cell repertoires in COVID-19. About the research overall: Sites in the United States, Italy and Spain provided acute and convalescent COVID-19 samples.

Donors were grouped by their self-reported clinical history. This clone has only one observation. Method: immunoSEQ multiplex PCR; TCRdb's copy keeps in-frame clones and lacks some. The table shows fewer than 500,000 clones, with around 89% occurring only once. The CDR3 totals 16 residues. Per the germline V gene, CDR1 is SGHRS and CDR2 is YFSETQ. Germline trimming cut 4 bases from V and 0 bases from J; bases unmatched to any gene: 7. The rearrangement uses TRBV5-1 and TRBJ1-2; 9 bases fit TRBD1. Sequencing was performed on PBMCs or T cells enriched from blood (not recorded which). The source is a man aged 30 to 39 who had recovered from COVID-19. The CDR3 here is CASSRDRAFPNYGYTF. In nucleotides, the CDR3 is TGCGCCAGCAGCCGGGACAGGGCATTTCCTAACTATGGCTACACCTTC.